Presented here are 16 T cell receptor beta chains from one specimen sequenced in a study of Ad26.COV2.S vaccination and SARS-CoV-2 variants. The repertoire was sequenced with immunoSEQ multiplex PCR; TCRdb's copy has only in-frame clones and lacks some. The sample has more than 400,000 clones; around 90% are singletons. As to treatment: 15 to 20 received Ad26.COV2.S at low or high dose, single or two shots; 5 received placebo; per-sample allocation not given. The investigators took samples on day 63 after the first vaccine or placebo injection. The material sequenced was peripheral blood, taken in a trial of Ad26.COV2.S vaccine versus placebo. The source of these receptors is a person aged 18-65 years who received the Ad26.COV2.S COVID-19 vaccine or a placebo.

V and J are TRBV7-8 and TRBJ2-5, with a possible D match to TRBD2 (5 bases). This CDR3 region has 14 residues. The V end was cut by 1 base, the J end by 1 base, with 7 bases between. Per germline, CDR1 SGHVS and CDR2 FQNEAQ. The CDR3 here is CASSLEAVQETQYF. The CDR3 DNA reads TGTGCCAGCAGCTTAGAAGCGGTCCAAGAGACCCAGTACTTC.

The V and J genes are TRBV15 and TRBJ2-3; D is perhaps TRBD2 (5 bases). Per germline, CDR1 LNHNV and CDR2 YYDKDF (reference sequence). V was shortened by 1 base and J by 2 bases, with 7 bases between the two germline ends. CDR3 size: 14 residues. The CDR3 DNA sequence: TGTGCCACCAGCAGAGCGGGATACACAGATACGCAGTATTTT. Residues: CATSRAGYTDTQYF.

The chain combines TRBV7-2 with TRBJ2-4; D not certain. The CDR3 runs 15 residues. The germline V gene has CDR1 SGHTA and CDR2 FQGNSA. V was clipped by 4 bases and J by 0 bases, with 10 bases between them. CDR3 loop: CASSSDDLAKNIQYF. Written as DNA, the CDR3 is TGTGCCAGCAGCTCTGATGATCTAGCCAAAAACATTCAGTACTTC.

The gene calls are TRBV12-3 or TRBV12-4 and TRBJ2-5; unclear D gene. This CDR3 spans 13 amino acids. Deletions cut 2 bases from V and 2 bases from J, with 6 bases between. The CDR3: CASSLTLQETQYF. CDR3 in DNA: TGTGCCAGCAGTTTAACCCTACAAGAGACCCAGTACTTC.

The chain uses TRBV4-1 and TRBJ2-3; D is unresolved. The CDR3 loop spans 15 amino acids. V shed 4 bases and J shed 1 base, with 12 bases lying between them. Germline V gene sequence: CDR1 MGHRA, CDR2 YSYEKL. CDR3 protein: CASSPSVVGTDTQYF. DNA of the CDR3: TGCGCCAGCAGCCCTTCTGTAGTGGGCACAGATACGCAGTATTTT.

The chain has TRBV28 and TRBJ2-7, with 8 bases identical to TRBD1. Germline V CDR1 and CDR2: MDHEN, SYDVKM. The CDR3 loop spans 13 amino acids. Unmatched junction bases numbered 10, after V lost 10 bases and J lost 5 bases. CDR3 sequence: CATCTGTGDEQYF. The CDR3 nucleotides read TGTGCCACCTGCACCGGGACAGGTGACGAGCAGTACTTC.

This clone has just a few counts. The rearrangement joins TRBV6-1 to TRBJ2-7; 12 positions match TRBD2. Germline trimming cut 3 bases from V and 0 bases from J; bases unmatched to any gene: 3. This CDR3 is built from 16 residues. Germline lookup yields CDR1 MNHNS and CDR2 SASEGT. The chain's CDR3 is CASSETSGSPSYEQYF. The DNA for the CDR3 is TGTGCCAGCAGTGAGACTAGCGGGAGTCCCTCCTACGAGCAGTACTTC.

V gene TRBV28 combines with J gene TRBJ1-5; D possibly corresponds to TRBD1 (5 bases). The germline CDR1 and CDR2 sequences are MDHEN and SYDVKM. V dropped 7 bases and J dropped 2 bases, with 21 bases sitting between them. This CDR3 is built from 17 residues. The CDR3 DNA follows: TGTGCCAGCACCTCACTCAGGGTAGAGGGTGGCAATCAGCCCCAGCATTTT. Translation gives CASTSLRVEGGNQPQHF.

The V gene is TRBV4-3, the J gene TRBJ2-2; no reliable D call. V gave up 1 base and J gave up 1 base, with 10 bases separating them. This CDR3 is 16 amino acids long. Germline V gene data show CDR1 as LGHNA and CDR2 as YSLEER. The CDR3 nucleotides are TGCGCCAGCAGCCAAGTCAATCCAGAGAACACCGGGGAGCTGTTTTTT. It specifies CASSQVNPENTGELFF.

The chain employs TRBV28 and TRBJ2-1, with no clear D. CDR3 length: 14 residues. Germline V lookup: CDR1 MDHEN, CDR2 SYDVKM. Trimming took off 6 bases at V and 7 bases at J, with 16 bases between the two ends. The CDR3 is CASRWAEAVNEQFF. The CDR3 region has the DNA TGTGCCAGCAGATGGGCTGAGGCTGTGAATGAGCAGTTCTTC. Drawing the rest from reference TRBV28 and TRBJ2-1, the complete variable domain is DVKVTQSSRYLVKRTGEKVFLECVQDMDHENMFWYRQDPGLGLRLIYFSYDVKMKEKGDIPEGYSVSREKKERFSLILESASTNQTSMYLCASRWAEAVNEQFFGPGTRLTVL.

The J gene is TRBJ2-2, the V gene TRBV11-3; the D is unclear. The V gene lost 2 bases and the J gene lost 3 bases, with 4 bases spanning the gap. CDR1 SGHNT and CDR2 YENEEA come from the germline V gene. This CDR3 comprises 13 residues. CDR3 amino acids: CASSLSDTGELFF. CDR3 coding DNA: TGTGCCAGCAGCTTATCGGACACCGGGGAGCTGTTTTTT.

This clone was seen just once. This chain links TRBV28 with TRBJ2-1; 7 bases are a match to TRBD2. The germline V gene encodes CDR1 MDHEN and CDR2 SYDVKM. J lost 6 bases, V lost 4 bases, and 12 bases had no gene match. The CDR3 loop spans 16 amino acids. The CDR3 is CASSSHAGVFSNEQFF. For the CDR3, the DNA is TGTGCCAGCAGTTCCCATGCGGGAGTGTTTAGCAATGAGCAGTTCTTC.

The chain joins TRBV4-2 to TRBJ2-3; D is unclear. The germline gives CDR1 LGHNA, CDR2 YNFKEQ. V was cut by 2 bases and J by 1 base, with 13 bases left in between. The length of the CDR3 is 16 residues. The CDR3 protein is CASSQTGPPGTDTQYF. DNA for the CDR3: TGTGCCAGCAGCCAAACCGGGCCCCCTGGCACAGATACGCAGTATTTT.

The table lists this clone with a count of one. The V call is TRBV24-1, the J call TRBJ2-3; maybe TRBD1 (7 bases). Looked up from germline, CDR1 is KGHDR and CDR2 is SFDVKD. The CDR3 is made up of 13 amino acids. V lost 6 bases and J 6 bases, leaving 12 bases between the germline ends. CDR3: CATSPPGGDTQYF. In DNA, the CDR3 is TGTGCCACCAGTCCCCCAGGGGGGGATACGCAGTATTTT.

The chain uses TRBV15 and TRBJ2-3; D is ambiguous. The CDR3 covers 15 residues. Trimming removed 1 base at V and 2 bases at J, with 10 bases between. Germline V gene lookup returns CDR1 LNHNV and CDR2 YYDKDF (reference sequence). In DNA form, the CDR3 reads TGTGCCACCAGCAGAGGAGCAGGAGACACAGATACGCAGTATTTT. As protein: CATSRGAGDTDTQYF.

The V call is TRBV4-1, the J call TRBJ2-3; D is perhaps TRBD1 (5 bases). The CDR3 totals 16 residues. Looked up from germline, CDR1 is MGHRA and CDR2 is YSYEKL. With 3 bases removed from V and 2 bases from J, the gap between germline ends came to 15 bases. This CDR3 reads CASSHRQRFFTDTQYF. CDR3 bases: TGCGCCAGCAGCCACCGACAGAGATTTTTCACAGATACGCAGTATTTT.